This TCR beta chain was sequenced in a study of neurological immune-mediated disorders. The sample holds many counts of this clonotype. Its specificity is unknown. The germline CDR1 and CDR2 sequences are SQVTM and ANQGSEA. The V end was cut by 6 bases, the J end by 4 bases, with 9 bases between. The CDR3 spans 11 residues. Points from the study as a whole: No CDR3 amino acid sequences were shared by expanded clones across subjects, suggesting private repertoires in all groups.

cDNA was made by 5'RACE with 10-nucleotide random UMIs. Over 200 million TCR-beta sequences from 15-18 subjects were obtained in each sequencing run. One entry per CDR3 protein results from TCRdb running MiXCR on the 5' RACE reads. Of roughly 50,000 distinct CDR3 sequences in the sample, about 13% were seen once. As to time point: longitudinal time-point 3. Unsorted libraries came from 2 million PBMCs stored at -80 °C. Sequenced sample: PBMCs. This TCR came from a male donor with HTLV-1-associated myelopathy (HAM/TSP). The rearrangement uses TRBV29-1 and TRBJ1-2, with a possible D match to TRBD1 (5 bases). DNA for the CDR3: TGCAGCGTCTTAGACAGCTATGGCTACACCTTC. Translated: CSVLDSYGYTF. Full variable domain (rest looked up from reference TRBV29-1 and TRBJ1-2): SAVISQKPSRDICQRGTSLTIQCQVDSQVTMMFWYRQQPGQSLTLIATANQGSEATYESGFVIDKFPISRPNLTFSTLTVSNMSPEDSSIYLCSVLDSYGYTFGSGTRLTVV.